The sequence of this T cell receptor beta chain was determined in a study of cytomegalovirus exposure and HLA in healthy donors. Worth noting for this clone: What it recognizes is unknown.

Germline CDR1 and CDR2: MGHRA and YSYEKL. This CDR3 is built from 15 residues. The ends were cut back, 3 bases at V and 3 bases at J, with 13 bases in the middle. Study results and caveats: Common viral pathogens were later found to be apparently linked to several of the most significant clusters. The majority of TCR sequences were rare, yet some public TCRs appeared in many donors.

A multiplex PCR was run with 60 Vbeta primers and 13 Jbeta primers. Clones were read by immunoSEQ multiplex PCR, and TCRdb kept only the in-frame ones, dropping some. The sample shows 150,000 or so clones, 75% to 80% of them seen only once. Source material: PBMCs. The TCR sequence derives from a male donor in good health and CMV-seronegative. The V gene is TRBV4-1, the J gene TRBJ2-3; D is perhaps TRBD2 (7 bases). CDR3 protein: CASSQPRGGTDTQYF. Written as DNA, the CDR3 is TGCGCCAGCAGCCAGCCCAGGGGAGGGACAGATACGCAGTATTTT.